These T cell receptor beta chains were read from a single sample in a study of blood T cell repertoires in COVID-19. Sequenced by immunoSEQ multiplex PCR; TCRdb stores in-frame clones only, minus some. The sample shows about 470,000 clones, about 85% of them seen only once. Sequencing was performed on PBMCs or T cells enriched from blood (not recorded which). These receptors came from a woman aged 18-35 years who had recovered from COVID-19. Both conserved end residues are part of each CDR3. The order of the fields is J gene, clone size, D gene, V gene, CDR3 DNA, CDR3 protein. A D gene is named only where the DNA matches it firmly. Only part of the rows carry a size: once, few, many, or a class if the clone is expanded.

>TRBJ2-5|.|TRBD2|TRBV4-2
TGTGCCAGCAGCCAGACTAGCGGGGTCGGAGAGACCCAGTACTTC
CASSQTSGVGETQYF
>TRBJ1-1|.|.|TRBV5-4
TGTGCCAGCAGCTTGGTCGGGGTTGGGCTGAACACTGAAGCTTTCTTT
CASSLVGVGLNTEAFF
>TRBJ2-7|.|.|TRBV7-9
TGTGCCAGCAGCTTAGGAGCCTACGAGCAGTACTTC
CASSLGAYEQYF
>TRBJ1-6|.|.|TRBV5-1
TGCGCCAGCAGCGTTAGTCCGCGGAGCGGGCAGGGTGGTTCACCCCTCCACTTT
CASSVSPRSGQGGSPLHF
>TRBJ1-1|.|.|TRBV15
TGTGCCACCACCGAGAGTGTGGACACTGAAGCTTTCTTT
CATTESVDTEAFF
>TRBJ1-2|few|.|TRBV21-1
TGTGCCAGCAGCCTTTCACCGGGACAGGGGATTTATGGCTACACCTTC
CASSLSPGQGIYGYTF
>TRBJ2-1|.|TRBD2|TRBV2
TGTGCCAGCCAGTTGAGCGGGGGGGCCTACAATGAGCAGTTCTTC
CASQLSGGAYNEQFF
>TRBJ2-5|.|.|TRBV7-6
TGTGCCAGCAGTCCGAGCCGGGAGACCCAGTACTTC
CASSPSRETQYF
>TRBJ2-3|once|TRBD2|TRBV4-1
TGCGCCAGCAGCCGGATGTTCGGGGGGGGCAGCACAGATACGCAGTATTTT
CASSRMFGGGSTDTQYF
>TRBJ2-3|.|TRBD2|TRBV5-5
TGTGCCAGCAGCTCGCTTCCGGGACTAGCGGGACGCACAGATACGCAGTATTTT
CASSSLPGLAGRTDTQYF
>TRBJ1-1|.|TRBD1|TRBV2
TGTGCCAGCAGAGACCGGACAGGATACACTGAAGCTTTCTTT
CASRDRTGYTEAFF
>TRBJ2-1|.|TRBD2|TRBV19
TGTGCCAGCCGGACCACTAGCGGGGGCTCCTACAATGAGCAGTTCTTC
CASRTTSGGSYNEQFF
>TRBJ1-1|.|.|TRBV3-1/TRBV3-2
TGTGCCAGCAGCCAAGATTGGGGGGGTGGGAGGACTGAAGCTTTCTTT
CASSQDWGGGRTEAFF
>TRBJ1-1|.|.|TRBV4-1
TGCGCCAGCAGCCGGTTAATTGTAGCGGGGCTTTTGAACACTGAAGCTTTCTTT
CASSRLIVAGLLNTEAFF
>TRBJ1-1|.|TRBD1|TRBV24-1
TGTGCCACCAGTGATCCCCGGACAGGGCCCGAAGCTTTCTTT
CATSDPRTGPEAFF
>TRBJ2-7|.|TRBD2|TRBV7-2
TGTGCCAGCAGCTTAGGCGGGAGCCCCTACGAGCAGTACTTC
CASSLGGSPYEQYF
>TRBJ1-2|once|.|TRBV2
TGTGCCAGCTCCCTTGGGACTGGCTATGGCTACACCTTC
CASSLGTGYGYTF
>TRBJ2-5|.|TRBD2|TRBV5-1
TGCGCCAGCAGCCCCCGACTAGCGGGGCCTGAGGAGACCCAGTACTTC
CASSPRLAGPEETQYF
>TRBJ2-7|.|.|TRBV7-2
TGTGCCAGCAGTCATAGGGGATACGAGCAGTACTTC
CASSHRGYEQYF
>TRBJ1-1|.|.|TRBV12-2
TGTGCAAGTCGCTTAGAAGGACAGGGGGGCACTGAAGCTTTCTTT
CASRLEGQGGTEAFF
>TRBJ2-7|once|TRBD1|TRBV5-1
TGCGCCAGCAGCCACTTTCGGGACAGGGCCTACGAGCAGTACTTC
CASSHFRDRAYEQYF
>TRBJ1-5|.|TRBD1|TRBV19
TGTGCCAGTAGCACGACAGGGGTCGAGGGTCAGCCCCAGCATTTT
CASSTTGVEGQPQHF
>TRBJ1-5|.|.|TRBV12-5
TGTGCTAGTGGTTTGACAGGGAAGGGGTATCAGCCCCAGCATTTT
CASGLTGKGYQPQHF